The 25 T cell receptor beta chains below were found in one sample sequenced in a study of blood T cell repertoires in COVID-19. Clones were sequenced by immunoSEQ multiplex PCR, and TCRdb holds only the in-frame ones, with some missing. The sample carries around 700,000 clones, around 90% recorded once. The specimen was peripheral blood. Receptor source: a woman younger than 30 with acute or convalescent COVID-19.

This chain links TRBV20-1 with TRBJ2-2, with 11 nucleotides matching TRBD2. CDR1 DFQATT and CDR2 SNEGSKA come from the germline V gene (reference sequence). Losses at the gene ends were 4 bases for V and 4 bases for J; bases not matched to a gene: 8. This CDR3 is 16 amino acids long. CDR3 loop: CSAIDPSGGLTGELFF. The CDR3 coding sequence is TGCAGTGCTATTGATCCTAGCGGGGGGCTCACCGGGGAGCTGTTTTTT.

In its sample, this clone was seen once. The chain combines TRBV5-6 with TRBJ1-1; D possibly corresponds to TRBD1 (6 bases). Trimming removed 0 bases from V and 2 bases from J, with 11 bases in between. The CDR3 loop spans 15 amino acids. Germline V lookup: CDR1 SGHDT, CDR2 YYEEEE. CDR3 in amino acids: CASSLVNRVNTEAFF. The CDR3 coding sequence is TGTGCCAGCAGCTTGGTTAACAGGGTCAACACTGAAGCTTTCTTT.

J is TRBJ1-1 and V is TRBV30; D is unclear. Trimming left V 4 bases short and J 2 bases short, with 11 bases between. This CDR3 has 13 amino acids. CDR1 and CDR2 from the germline V gene are GTSNPN and SVGIG (reference sequence). The CDR3, as DNA: TGTGCCTGGACCGCGGCTCTCAACACTGAAGCTTTCTTT. It is translated as CAWTAALNTEAFF.

J is TRBJ2-3 and V is TRBV10-3; 9 bases align to TRBD2. There are 13 residues in the CDR3. The V segment lost 11 bases and the J segment 7 bases; nucleotides outside the gene matches: 10. Per the germline V gene, CDR1 is ENHRY and CDR2 is SYGVKD. CDR3 residues: CACDGSGGNTQYF. The CDR3 coding sequence is TGTGCCTGCGATGGTAGCGGGGGCAATACGCAGTATTTT.

The rearrangement uses TRBV30 and TRBJ2-1; TRBD2 aligns across 13 bases. Unmatched junction bases numbered 15, after V lost 5 bases and J lost 5 bases. This CDR3 has 18 amino acids. Germline V gene data show CDR1 as GTSNPN and CDR2 as SVGIG (reference sequence). CDR3 region: CAWVKTSGGPLKHNEQFF. DNA of the CDR3: TGTGCCTGGGTTAAGACTAGCGGGGGGCCTCTTAAGCACAATGAGCAGTTCTTC.

This sequence joins TRBV27 and TRBJ1-2, with D unclear. The germline gives CDR1 MNHEY, CDR2 SMNVEV (reference sequence). Trimming shortened V by 3 bases and J by 4 bases, and 12 bases separated the two germline ends. The CDR3 totals 14 residues. CDR3 residues: CASSLANSGYGYTF. For the CDR3, the DNA is TGTGCCAGCAGTTTGGCCAACAGCGGCTATGGCTACACCTTC.

The rearrangement links TRBV18 to TRBJ1-2; tentative D call: TRBD1 (5 bases). V was pared by 0 bases and J by 3 bases, with 11 bases between. Looked up from germline, CDR1 is KGHSH and CDR2 is LQKENI. There are 15 residues in the CDR3. CDR3: CASSPPGQSDYGYTF. The CDR3 DNA sequence: TGTGCCAGCTCACCACCGGGGCAGTCAGACTATGGCTACACCTTC.

The CDR3 region has the DNA TGTGCCAGCAGTCCCGGTCGGGCCTACGAGCAGTACTTC. Its translation is CASSPGRAYEQYF. The rearrangement links TRBV2 to TRBJ2-7; D unclear. V lost 5 bases, J lost 2 bases, and 10 bases lay in between. CDR1 SNHLY and CDR2 FYNNEI come from the germline V gene. This CDR3 region has 13 residues.

This clone has a handful of counts. J is TRBJ2-1 and V is TRBV14, with D perhaps matching TRBD2 (6 bases). V dropped 0 bases and J dropped 8 bases, with 11 bases sitting between them. Per germline, CDR1 SGHDN and CDR2 FVKESK. There are 14 residues in the CDR3. In nucleotides, the CDR3 is TGTGCCAGCAGCCAAGAGGGACGGAGGGATGAGCAGTTCTTC. Residues: CASSQEGRRDEQFF.

This clone was picked up a small number of times. This rearrangement joins TRBV4-1 to TRBJ2-4; D gene ambiguous. Germline loops: CDR1 MGHRA, CDR2 YSYEKL. Trimming removed 0 bases at V and 6 bases at J, with 9 bases between. This CDR3 is 14 amino acids long. CDR3 sequence reads: CASSQEKELNIQYF. DNA of the CDR3: TGCGCCAGCAGCCAAGAAAAGGAGTTAAACATTCAGTACTTC.

This clone has only one observation. The rearrangement joins TRBV5-4 to TRBJ2-1; D is unresolved. V was trimmed by 4 bases and J by 8 bases, leaving 16 bases between them. Germline V gene sequence: CDR1 SGHNT, CDR2 YYREEE (reference sequence). The CDR3 is made up of 14 amino acids. DNA for the CDR3: TGTGCCAGCAGCCTTGACCCGTCAAGCGATGAGCAGTTCTTC. The encoded protein is CASSLDPSSDEQFF. Based on the CDR3 plus reference TRBV5-4 and TRBJ2-1, the full variable domain is ETGVTQSPTHLIKTRGQQVTLRCSSQSGHNTVSWYQQALGQGPQFIFQYYREEENGRGNFPPRFSGLQFPNYSSELNVNALELDDSALYLCASSLDPSSDEQFFGPGTRLTVL.

The chain recombines TRBV30 with TRBJ2-7; tentatively, D is TRBD1 (5 bases). Per germline, CDR1 GTSNPN and CDR2 SVGIG (reference sequence). The V end lost 2 bases, the J end lost 5 bases, and 16 bases lay between the germline ends. The CDR3 has 14 amino acids. CDR3 in amino acids: CAWSTGRGYNEQYF. CDR3 DNA: TGTGCCTGGAGTACGGGTAGGGGATACAACGAGCAGTACTTC.

This chain links TRBV6-4 with TRBJ1-1, with D possibly TRBD1 on 6 matching bases. Germline CDR1 is MRHNA and CDR2 is SNTAGT. This CDR3 has 15 residues. V lost 0 bases and J 1 base, leaving 9 bases between the germline ends. CDR3 sequence reads: CASSDSSDRNTEAFF. DNA of the CDR3: TGTGCCAGCAGTGACTCATCGGACAGGAACACTGAAGCTTTCTTT.

This chain links TRBV6-5 with TRBJ1-1; D call uncertain. Germline CDR1 MNHEY, CDR2 SVGAGI. The CDR3 is 12 residues long. V lost 6 bases and J lost 6, with 11 bases in between. CDR3 region: CASRRSGSEAFF. CDR3 nucleotides: TGTGCCAGCAGACGGTCGGGGTCTGAAGCTTTCTTT.

This clone showed up just once. This sequence joins TRBV19 and TRBJ1-2; tentative D call: TRBD1 (6 bases). This CDR3 region has 16 residues. Germline CDR1 reads LNHDA; CDR2 reads SQIVND (reference sequence). Deletions cut 5 bases from V and 6 bases from J, with 22 bases between. CDR3: CASSPGAGVVVHGYTF. CDR3 sequence (DNA): TGTGCCAGTAGTCCCGGGGCAGGGGTTGTCGTACATGGCTACACCTTC.

The CDR3 reads CASTRRGTSGSLNTGELFF. The CDR3 bases are TGTGCCAGCACGAGGAGAGGAACTAGCGGGAGTTTGAACACCGGGGAGCTGTTTTTT. The J gene is TRBJ2-2, the V gene TRBV27; 11 bases map to TRBD2. CDR3 length equals 19 residues. V was pared by 7 bases and J by 1 base, with 14 bases of the junction left unmatched. Germline V gives CDR1 MNHEY, CDR2 SMNVEV (reference sequence).

The genes are TRBV5-8 and TRBJ1-2, with a weak D call TRBD1 (5 bases). The V end lost 0 bases, the J end lost 3 bases, and 9 bases lay between the germline ends. CDR3 length: 14 residues. CDR1 is SGHTS and CDR2 is YDEGEE in the germline V gene. CDR3 protein: CASSLATGYYGYTF. CDR3 DNA: TGTGCCAGCAGCTTGGCTACAGGTTACTATGGCTACACCTTC.

The genes are TRBV6-5 and TRBJ1-1; D is unresolved. Germline-derived CDR1 and CDR2 are MNHEY and SVGAGI. This CDR3 comprises 15 residues. Deletions cut 0 bases from V and 2 bases from J, with 10 bases between. DNA of the CDR3: TGTGCCAGCAGTTACTCGGCAGGAATAAACACTGAAGCTTTCTTT. This codes for CASSYSAGINTEAFF.

The chain recombines TRBV19 with TRBJ2-7; TRBD1 is a possible D gene (5 bases). The V gene lost 2 bases and the J gene lost 4 bases, with 15 bases spanning the gap. This CDR3 has 15 residues. Germline CDR1 and CDR2: LNHDA and SQIVND (reference sequence). CDR3 coding DNA: TGTGCCAGTAGTATACCAGGGATGGGTCTTTACGAGCAGTACTTC. It specifies CASSIPGMGLYEQYF. Drawing the rest from reference TRBV19 and TRBJ2-7, the complete variable domain is DGGITQSPKYLFRKEGQNVTLSCEQNLNHDAMYWYRQDPGQGLRLIYYSQIVNDFQKGDIAEGYSVSREKKESFPLTVTSAQKNPTAFYLCASSIPGMGLYEQYFGPGTRLTVT.

The gene calls are TRBV6-1 and TRBJ2-7, with 7 bases aligning to TRBD1. Germline V gene sequence: CDR1 MNHNS, CDR2 SASEGT. With 1 base clipped from V and 2 bases from J, the junction kept 2 bases outside the gene matches. The CDR3 covers 14 residues. The CDR3 is CASSEGDSAYEQYF. Here the CDR3 DNA reads TGTGCCAGCAGTGAAGGGGACAGTGCCTACGAGCAGTACTTC.

J is TRBJ1-2 and V is TRBV2; the D gene is possibly TRBD1 (6 bases). The ends were cut back, 6 bases at V and 3 bases at J, with 14 bases in the middle. The germline V gene has CDR1 SNHLY and CDR2 FYNNEI. The CDR3 loop spans 14 amino acids. CDR3 coding DNA: TGTGCCAGCAGACACAGGGTTCGCGACTATGGCTACACCTTC. Encoded protein: CASRHRVRDYGYTF.

The chain links TRBV7-9 to TRBJ1-2; 7 nucleotides line up with TRBD1. The germline CDR1 and CDR2 sequences are SEHNR and FQNEAQ (reference sequence). The CDR3 totals 14 residues. The J segment lost 6 bases and the V segment lost 4 bases, leaving 8 bases of the junction unmatched. CDR3 amino acids: CASSYYGTDNGYTF. CDR3 DNA sequence: TGTGCCAGCAGCTACTACGGGACAGACAATGGCTACACCTTC.

The CDR3 nucleotides read TGTGCCAGCAGCTTTCGTAGGGCCAACGTCCTGACTTTC. Translation gives CASSFRRANVLTF. J is TRBJ2-6 and V is TRBV5-8; D gene ambiguous. V was trimmed by 2 bases and J by 5 bases, leaving 5 bases between them. This CDR3 region has 13 residues. Germline assignment: CDR1 SGHTS and CDR2 YDEGEE.

J is TRBJ1-1 and V is TRBV11-2; TRBD1 might be the D (6 bases). The germline V gene encodes CDR1 SGHAT and CDR2 FQNNGV. Trimming shortened V by 6 bases and J by 2 bases, and 10 bases separated the two germline ends. This CDR3 is built from 13 residues. CDR3 residues: CASSRTANTEAFF. Here the CDR3 DNA reads TGTGCCAGCAGTCGGACAGCAAACACTGAAGCTTTCTTT.

The chain recombines TRBV4-1 with TRBJ2-2; D may be TRBD1 (6 bases). Germline values: CDR1 MGHRA, CDR2 YSYEKL. The CDR3 extends over 12 amino acids. The V and J ends lost 5 bases and 8 bases respectively, with 9 bases between them. The CDR3 DNA reads TGCGCCAGCAGCTACGGACAGGGGGAGCTGTTTTTT. Translating gives CASSYGQGELFF.